This T cell receptor (beta chain) was recorded in a study of molecular identifiers for immune sequencing clone quantification. Remarks on this clonotype: A much larger clone lies a single base off, so this may be a read error.

Germline V lookup: CDR1 LGHNT, CDR2 FRNRAP. The V end was cut by 2 bases, the J end by 4 bases, with 17 bases between. This CDR3 spans 16 amino acids. TCRdb analysed the PCR reads with MiXCR anew, one entry per CDR3 protein. The sample holds 63,000 or so distinct CDR3 sequences; 15% to 20% are singletons and the top ten take 1.4% to 1.5%. The chain joins TRBV12-5 to TRBJ2-5; D is possibly TRBD2 (6 bases). This clonotype was sampled from a human donor in good health. Some libraries in this study had Jurkat cell RNA spiked in. The sample was naive CD8+ T cells from blood, with Jurkat cell RNA spiked in. Subset noted: FACS-sorted CD8+CD4-CCR7+CD45RA+ naive T cells. The CDR3 region is CASGLIDGGDRETQYF. CDR3 sequence (DNA): TGTGCTAGTGGTTTGATCGACGGGGGTGACAGAGAGACCCAGTACTTC. The full variable domain, rest sourced from reference TRBV12-5 and TRBJ2-5, is DARVTQTPRHKVTEMGQEVTMRCQPILGHNTVFWYRQTMMQGLELLAYFRNRAPLDDSGMPKDRFSAEMPDATLATLKIQPSEPRDSAVYFCASGLIDGGDRETQYFGPGTRLLVL.